There are a few counts of the clone carrying this TCR beta chain. The antigen remains unidentified. This CDR3 comprises 13 residues. Trimming removed 6 bases at V and 4 bases at J, with 12 bases between. It was with unique molecular identifiers that the TCRbeta library was prepared. From the PCR reads, TCRdb called clonotypes with MiXCR, one entry per CDR3 protein. This sample has hundreds of thousands of distinct CDR3 sequences, with roughly 8.2% found just once. This record comes from a study of T-cell reconstitution after alpha-beta-depleted transplantation in children. Notes on the study in general: Alpha-beta T cells about two months after transplant reportedly derived from several hundred expanded graft clones. Some patients showed high day-60 TCRbeta diversity, which derived from surviving recipient T cells and thymic progenitors. Diversity and T-cell counts at one year after transplant derived mostly from new T cells.

The chain carries TRBV12-3 or TRBV12-4 and TRBJ1-2, with D maybe TRBD1 (6 bases). The sample here was peripheral blood, taken 360 days after TCRalphabeta/CD19-depleted stem cell transplant. The source is a female patient aged 2 to 10 who had a stem cell transplant for Fanconi anemia, so the T cells may come from the graft donor. The CDR3 is CASSWTESYGYTF. As DNA, the CDR3 is TGTGCCAGCAGCTGGACAGAGAGCTATGGCTACACCTTC.